This T cell receptor beta chain stems from a study of spatial heterogeneity in lung cancer. Across the study: The study sequenced follow-up PBMC samples when they were available, at a median of about 2 years after resection. Study-level results: Circulating ubiquitous expanded tumor TCRs were observed more frequently at resection than at follow-up.

Time point denoted: blood at routine non-recurrence follow-up after resection. Unsorted whole RNA samples from tumor, nontumor lung or frozen PBMC were sequenced. TCRdb independently ran MiXCR on the 5' RACE reads; one entry per CDR3 protein. Of roughly 29,000 distinct CDR3 sequences in the sample, more than 4.5% are singletons; the top ten hold roughly 24%. CDR3 length equals 13 residues. Looked up from germline, CDR1 is DFQATT and CDR2 is SNEGSKA (reference sequence). The ends were cut back, 3 bases at V and 4 bases at J, with 12 bases in the middle. This clonotype was found many times. Its antigen remains unidentified.

This sequence was found in a female donor with early-stage non-small cell lung cancer. Sequencing was performed on PBMCs, taken at follow-up. The chain employs TRBV20-1 and TRBJ1-2; D may be TRBD1 (5 bases). The CDR3 here is CSASGLQGYGYTF. The CDR3 DNA is TGCAGTGCTAGCGGCCTCCAGGGCTATGGCTACACCTTC.